This paragraph reports one T cell receptor beta chain. This clonotype was counted only a few times. Its recognized antigen is unknown. The input lacks base qualities; no much larger clone sits a single base away. The sample originates from a study of CD8 T cells in ankylosing spondylitis (dated 2017 in TCRdb). About the investigation overall: T cell receptor beta repertoires were profiled in healthy donors and ankylosing spondylitis patients so that disease-linked TCR variants could be found. The full study cohort was made up of 25 ankylosing spondylitis patients and roughly 100 healthy donors. Samples of peripheral blood were taken, and for ankylosing spondylitis patients, synovial fluid was collected as well. The study at large found these results: The disease-linked clones were reported as significantly enriched in matched synovial fluid samples from ankylosing spondylitis patients. Some TCR beta motif variants had previously been reported in synovial fluid and blood of reactive arthritis patients, which suggested common disease-initiation mechanisms. A CD8+ phenotype was shown by the disease-linked clones, which were found at relatively low frequencies in peripheral blood. A TCR beta motif of several highly homologous amino acid variants appeared characteristic of blood from ankylosing spondylitis patients.

The instrument was an Illumina HiSeq 2500. Quantitative 5'-RACE with molecular barcodes was the method used to prepare the TCR beta libraries. In the source study's methods: To identify disease-linked TCR variants, a new computational method was used, one built on a probabilistic model of VDJ rearrangement. TCRdb reprocessing: public reads trimmed at Q25 with fastp, clones called with MiXCR, in-frame beta chains kept. Here each entry gathers all rows of one CDR3 protein and keeps the most common genes and DNA. The V and J calls were determined by TCRdb, not by the authors. The sample records around 280,000 distinct CDR3 sequences, about 20% of which are singletons. Together, the top ten hold about 8.2% of the sample. V is reduced by 2 bases and J by 2 bases, leaving a spacing of 11 bases between them. The CDR3 starts with the cysteine, ends with the phenylalanine, and has 15 residues. Just the 45-base CDR3 DNA is kept, in frame starting at base 1.

The sequence was collected from a male donor with ankylosing spondylitis or in good health (not recorded which). Here the chain combines TRBV12-3 or TRBV12-4 and TRBJ2-3; the D segment is perhaps TRBD1 or TRBD2, each sharing 5 matched bases. The sample was blood, either unsorted or a sorted T cell fraction (not recorded which). CDR3 protein: CASSLQGTLTDTQYF. The sequenced DNA is TGTGCCAGCAGTTTACAAGGGACCCTCACAGATACGCAGTATTTT.